This T cell receptor beta chain was obtained from a study of beta chain features in type 1 diabetes (dated by TCRdb to the late 2010s). Some background on the complete study: Mean age, gender distribution, total cell number and subset yield were not different between patients and healthy donors. A total of around 100 million sorted cells were examined across all samples, and RNA yield correlated strongly with the number of cells per subset. In the study, TCRB repertoires of sorted circulating CD4+ T cell subsets from recently diagnosed type 1 diabetes patients were compared with those of matched healthy donors. Regulatory and stem cell-like memory subsets were isolated from only 8 patients and about eight healthy donors, whereas naive and central memory subsets came from all 30 or so donors.

What the study reported, not specific to this receptor: Sequencing cDNA rather than genomic DNA could over-represent highly expressing activated cells, although activation and CD3 levels did not differ between groups. PCR might favor shorter templates, but patient and control samples were amplified and corrected together, so any skew would affect both groups equally. Patients with type 1 diabetes made fewer insertions and deleted more nucleotides at VDJ recombination sites, implying thymic rearrangement abnormalities. In all four CD4+ subsets, TCRB CDR3 length was moderately but significantly shorter in type 1 diabetes patients. Only small numbers of individuals were included in the HLA sub-analyses, which left unresolved whether HLA type had any influence on TCRB rearrangement. Naive, central memory and regulatory TCRB repertoires appeared to be more alike among patients than among healthy donors.

The entire amount of isolated RNA was reverse transcribed using the High Capacity cDNA Reverse Transcription Kit, so the sequenced TCRB transcripts were expressed ones. Naive, central memory and regulatory T cell samples underwent deep immunoSEQ sequencing, averaging around 3.6 million total reads per sample. Sorted cells were lysed in RLT buffer and RNA was extracted with DNase-treated RNeasy Micro or Mini kits, depending on cell number. Each cell subset was processed separately to prevent cross-contamination, with patient and healthy donor samples processed together. Using the immunoSEQ multiplex PCR, TCRB sequences were amplified from cDNA into 87-bp fragments spanning the CDR3 region. Amplicons were sequenced on the Illumina HiSeq platform. For the original study's pipeline: PCR bias was computationally corrected using synthetic template baselines, reads within Hamming distance 2 were collapsed, and singletons that could not be merged were discarded. Reads were aligned against IMGT so that V, D and J genes, CDR3 length and insertions or deletions at six rearrangement sites could be assigned. Within each subset, clonotype counts were normalized to the number of sorted cells before true diversity and Gini coefficients were calculated with the tcR R package. Repertoire sharing was quantified using the overlap coefficient calculated on TCRB nucleotide sequences. Out-of-frame TCRB sequences from naive cells were analyzed to stand in for the pre-selection repertoire. As stored in TCRdb, this immuneACCESS dataset retains in-frame rearrangements with V and J assigned. A fraction of the clones does not appear; measured against another copy, unresolved V genes explain less than half of the discrepancy, and the remainder lacks a known reason. V, J and clone size are those of that table, while D and trimming were read from the DNA. Across this sample there are about 280,000 clones, with over 14% seen only once. The leading ten clones occupy around 0.015% of the sample.

This clone has more than one count but fewer than ten. It lacks a known antigen. It has no much larger one-base neighbor in the sample; base qualities were not kept. Ends trimmed: V by 3 bases, J by 4 bases; bases unmatched to a gene: 3. The CDR3 sequence holds 14 residues, the cysteine and phenylalanine included. Only the CDR3 part of the read is kept: 42 bases, read in frame from the first base. The germline V gene sets CDR1 to SGDLS and CDR2 to YYNGEE. Each donor gave one peripheral blood draw, averaging approximately 120 mL, which was collected into heparinised tubes. A BD FACSAria II and a panel including CD45RO, CCR7, CD25, CD127, CD95 and CD27 were used to sort naive, central memory, regulatory and stem cell-like memory CD4+ T cells. All sorted populations exceeded 95% purity. PBMCs were separated immediately by Lymphoprep density gradient centrifugation and were stained directly, without being cultured. So that batch effects would be minimized, each experiment stained and sorted samples in pairs, pairing one healthy donor with one patient.

This TCR was recovered from a man aged 18 to 29 with type 1 diabetes. The sample consisted of naive CD4+ T cells from blood. This sample's cell subset or site label indicates: true naive CD4+ T cells. The V and J segments used are TRBV9 and TRBJ1-5; 8 of the junction bases match TRBD1. The DNA reads TGTGCCAGCAGCGCCGGGACAGGTAATCAGCCCCAGCATTTT. It encodes CASSAGTGNQPQHF.